The 30 T cell receptor beta chains below were found in one sample sequenced in a study of T cells in Graves' hyperthyroidism and ophthalmopathy. Template material for amplifying TCR beta CDR3 regions consisted of RNA transcripts. The HTBI primer set served for first-round RT-PCR of the TCR CDR3. MiXCR was run by TCRdb on the multiplex PCR reads, yielding one entry per CDR3 protein. The repertoire consists of about 360,000 distinct CDR3 sequences, with roughly 25% occurring once and the leading ten covering less than 75%. Sequencing was carried out using blood. The receptors come from a man aged 45-60 years with Graves' hyperthyroidism.

This clonotype has a count of ten or more. This rearrangement joins TRBV5-1 to TRBJ2-3; 7 bases align to TRBD2. The CDR3 totals 13 residues. Germline lookup yields CDR1 SGHRS and CDR2 YFSETQ. J was trimmed by 7 bases and V by 4 bases; bases with no gene match: 6. The CDR3 spells CASSPGLGHTQYF. CDR3 coding DNA: TGCGCCAGCAGCCCTGGACTAGGTCATACGCAGTATTTT.

This clonotype came up a few times. The chain recombines TRBV19 with TRBJ1-2; D remains ambiguous. From germline, CDR1 is LNHDA and CDR2 SQIVND (reference sequence). This CDR3 is 15 amino acids long. V was cut by 3 bases and J by 7 bases, with 18 bases left in between. This chain's CDR3 is CASSITSGGGLGYTF. The CDR3 DNA follows: TGTGCCAGTAGTATCACCAGCGGAGGCGGTCTTGGCTACACCTTC. Drawing the rest from reference TRBV19 and TRBJ1-2, the complete variable domain is DGGITQSPKYLFRKEGQNVTLSCEQNLNHDAMYWYRQDPGQGLRLIYYSQIVNDFQKGDIAEGYSVSREKKESFPLTVTSAQKNPTAFYLCASSITSGGGLGYTFGSGTRLTVV.

The chain couples TRBV11-2 to TRBJ2-1; 10 bases agree with TRBD2. This CDR3 is built from 16 residues. Germline V gives CDR1 SGHAT, CDR2 FQNNGV. J lost 4 bases, V lost 4 bases, and 7 bases had no gene match. CDR3 in DNA: TGTGCCAGCAGCTCCGAGGGACTAGCGCCTTACAATGAGCAGTTCTTC. Translating gives CASSSEGLAPYNEQFF.

The table lists this clonotype with many counts. The chain uses TRBV7-3 and TRBJ2-3, with D maybe TRBD2 (6 bases). V dropped 5 bases and J dropped 1 base, with 16 bases sitting between them. The CDR3 length is 16 residues. Per germline, CDR1 SGHTA and CDR2 FQGTGA. DNA of the CDR3: TGTGCCAGCAGCCGGGACTCCTCCCGGGGCACAGATACGCAGTATTTT. It codes for CASSRDSSRGTDTQYF. The full variable domain, completed using reference TRBV7-3 and TRBJ2-3, is GAGVSQTPSNKVTEKGKYVELRCDPISGHTALYWYRQSLGQGPEFLIYFQGTGAADDSGLPNDRFFAVRPEGSVSTLKIQRTERGDSAVYLCASSRDSSRGTDTQYFGPGTRLTVL.

This clonotype was seen a handful of times. The V gene is TRBV20-1, the J gene TRBJ2-3; 9 bases fit TRBD2. The J segment lost 1 base and the V segment lost 5 bases, leaving 1 base of the junction unmatched. Germline V gene sequence: CDR1 DFQATT, CDR2 SNEGSKA (reference sequence). The length of the CDR3 is 13 residues. The CDR3 sequence is CSAVAGGTDTQYF. The DNA for the CDR3 is TGCAGTGCTGTAGCGGGAGGCACAGATACGCAGTATTTT.

Only a few counts were recorded for this clonotype. V usage is TRBV7-9 and J usage is TRBJ2-7; 11 bases line up with TRBD2. V dropped 4 bases and J dropped 0; count of bases not matched to a gene: 11. This CDR3 has 18 residues. The germline gives CDR1 SEHNR, CDR2 FQNEAQ (reference sequence). This CDR3 reads CASSSSTPGLADSYEQYF. In DNA, the CDR3 is TGTGCCAGCAGCTCCTCCACCCCGGGACTAGCGGACTCCTACGAGCAGTACTTC.

This clonotype has only a few counts. The chain couples TRBV20-1 to TRBJ2-3; TRBD2 might be the D (5 bases). V lost 3 bases and J 4 bases, leaving 8 bases between the germline ends. CDR3 size: 12 residues. Germline assignment: CDR1 DFQATT and CDR2 SNEGSKA (reference sequence). The CDR3 sequence is CSASREPDTQYF. The CDR3 nucleotides are TGCAGTGCTAGTAGGGAGCCAGATACGCAGTATTTT.

This clonotype has a count of ten or more. The chain recombines TRBV3-1 with TRBJ2-7; D remains unclear. The CDR3 is 15 residues long. Trimming stripped 0 bases from V and 0 bases from J, with 9 bases between. Germline CDR1 and CDR2: LGHDT and YNNKEL (reference sequence). The CDR3 spells CASSQDMQASYEQYF. The CDR3 bases are TGTGCCAGCAGCCAAGATATGCAGGCCTCCTACGAGCAGTACTTC.

J is TRBJ2-3 and V is TRBV10-3, with a tentative D call TRBD2 (6 bases). Germline loops: CDR1 ENHRY, CDR2 SYGVKD. V lost 9 bases and J 0 bases, leaving 13 bases between the germline ends. This CDR3 has 14 residues. CDR3 protein: CAMASARSTDTQYF. The DNA for the CDR3 is TGTGCCATGGCTAGCGCCCGTAGCACAGATACGCAGTATTTT.

To note about this clonotype: A read error may be the cause here, since a much bigger clone is one base away. The rearrangement uses TRBV6-5 and TRBJ2-1; TRBD2 aligns across 8 bases. TRBJ2-7 explains the end of the DNA better; the J call may be wrong. The CDR3 contains 16 residues. CDR1 MNHEY and CDR2 SVGAGI come from the germline V gene. CDR3: CASSYSRVAGYNEQYF. DNA for the CDR3: TGTGCCAGCAGTTACTCGAGAGTAGCGGGATACAATGAGCAGTACTTC.

V usage is TRBV20-1 and J usage is TRBJ2-7; 13 bases fit TRBD2. The junction had 5 bases not matched to a gene; V was cut back by 6 bases and J by 3 bases. The length of the CDR3 is 14 residues. In germline, CDR1 is DFQATT, CDR2 SNEGSKA (reference sequence). The CDR3, as DNA: TGCAGTGCAACAAGACTAGCGGGAGGCTACGAGCAGTACTTC. Its protein is CSATRLAGGYEQYF.

This CDR3 reads CASTVWGPQNIQYF. As DNA, the CDR3 is TGTGCCAGCACCGTTTGGGGTCCCCAAAACATTCAGTACTTC. The chain is built from TRBV6-1 and TRBJ2-4; D is unclear. The CDR3 sequence is 14 residues long. CDR1 and CDR2 (germline): MNHNS, SASEGT. V lost 7 bases and J 5 bases, leaving 15 bases between the germline ends.

This clonotype was seen a few times. A much larger clone lies one base from this, so it may be a read error. This chain uses TRBV12-3 or TRBV12-4 with TRBJ1-1; unclear D gene. This CDR3 spans 14 amino acids. The CDR3: CASSLGRRNTEALF. CDR3 DNA sequence: TGTGCCAGCAGTTTAGGCAGGCGGAACACTGAAGCTCTCTTT.

DNA of the CDR3: TGTGCCAGCAGCCACGGGGCCCTAGCCAAAAACATTCAGTACTTC. It is translated as CASSHGALAKNIQYF. The rearrangement uses TRBV27 and TRBJ2-4, with D perhaps TRBD1 or TRBD2 (5 bases each). The CDR3 spans 15 residues. With 6 bases removed from V and 0 bases from J, the gap between germline ends came to 12 bases. Germline V lookup: CDR1 MNHEY, CDR2 SMNVEV (reference sequence).

This clonotype was seen ten or more times. The chain recombines TRBV12-3 or TRBV12-4 with TRBJ2-5, with 7 bases fitting TRBD1. V dropped 0 bases and J dropped 1; count of bases not matched to a gene: 5. This CDR3 is 16 amino acids long. CDR3 DNA sequence: TGTGCCAGCAGTTTAGCTAGTTCAGGGGGCCAAGAGACCCAGTACTTC. This sequence encodes CASSLASSGGQETQYF.

The CDR3, as DNA: TGTGCCAGCAGTTTTGGTACAGGCCAGGGGGATACGCAGTATTTT. This codes for CASSFGTGQGDTQYF. The gene calls are TRBV28 and TRBJ2-3; perhaps TRBD1 as D (6 bases). Germline V lookup: CDR1 MDHEN, CDR2 SYDVKM. This CDR3 has 15 amino acids. V was shortened by 3 bases and J by 6 bases, with 16 bases between the two germline ends.

This clonotype occurred once. This chain links TRBV5-1 with TRBJ1-6, with TRBD1 as a possible D gene (6 bases). Looked up from germline, CDR1 is SGHRS and CDR2 is YFSETQ. The CDR3 is 13 amino acids. Trimming stripped 4 bases from V and 11 bases from J, with 13 bases between. DNA for the CDR3: TGCGCCAGCAGCGAGGGGGGTAGCACACCCCTCCACTTT. Protein sequence: CASSEGGSTPLHF.

This clonotype came up many times. The chain employs TRBV12-3 or TRBV12-4 and TRBJ2-5, with TRBD1 matching 10 bases. This CDR3 has 15 residues. V gave up 4 bases and J gave up 7 bases; unmatched junction bases: 9. CDR3 sequence reads: CASSSGQGRWGTQYF. The DNA for the CDR3 is TGTGCCAGCAGTTCGGGACAGGGGCGGTGGGGGACCCAGTACTTC.

This clonotype was seen a handful of times. The CDR3, as DNA: TGTGCCAGCAGTGGAAGGGCAGGGGGGACGAATCAGCCCCAGCATTTT. Translation gives CASSGRAGGTNQPQHF. V gene TRBV2 combines with J gene TRBJ1-5; 7 bases map to TRBD1. Germline lookup yields CDR1 SNHLY and CDR2 FYNNEI. CDR3 size: 16 residues. Trimming at V came to 4 bases and at J to 4 bases, leaving 10 bases not matched to a gene.

This clonotype has more than one count but fewer than ten. The rearrangement uses TRBV15 and TRBJ1-2; D call uncertain. The V end lost 5 bases, the J end lost 8 bases, and 9 bases lay between the germline ends. The CDR3 is 11 residues long. CDR1 LNHNV and CDR2 YYDKDF come from the germline V gene (reference sequence). CDR3 DNA: TGTGCCACCAGCGACTCTATCGGCTACACCTTC. Translation gives CATSDSIGYTF.

The J gene is TRBJ2-1, the V gene TRBV6-1; 8 bases are shared with TRBD1. The trim removed 1 base at V and 2 bases at J, leaving 4 bases unmatched. Germline-derived CDR1 and CDR2 are MNHNS and SASEGT. This CDR3 is built from 16 residues. The CDR3 bases are TGTGCCAGCAGTGAAGTGCCGGGACAGGCCTACAATGAGCAGTTCTTC. It translates to CASSEVPGQAYNEQFF.

This clonotype came up a few times. V gene TRBV20-1 combines with J gene TRBJ2-3, with TRBD2 matching 9 bases. Germline CDR1 is DFQATT and CDR2 is SNEGSKA (reference sequence). The junction had 11 bases not matched to a gene; V was cut back by 2 bases and J by 2 bases. This CDR3 has 17 amino acids. This CDR3 reads CSARRMREGGYTDTQYF. Here the CDR3 DNA reads TGCAGTGCTAGACGGATGCGGGAGGGAGGCTACACAGATACGCAGTATTTT.

This clonotype was counted at least ten times. The genes are TRBV12-3 or TRBV12-4 and TRBJ1-1; D remains ambiguous. The ends were cut back, 5 bases at V and 3 bases at J, with 13 bases in the middle. CDR3 length: 14 amino acids. CDR3 residues: CASSLPIRYTEAFF. DNA for the CDR3: TGTGCCAGCAGTCTACCCATCAGGTACACTGAAGCTTTCTTT.

The V gene is TRBV24-1, the J gene TRBJ1-2; 8 positions match TRBD1. Germline CDR1 and CDR2: KGHDR and SFDVKD. The V and J ends lost 3 bases and 4 bases, in that order; junction bases with no gene match: 9. The CDR3 consists of 16 residues. The CDR3, as DNA: TGTGCCACCAGTGATCCAAGACAGGGGTCAGTCTATGGCTACACCTTC. Translated, it gives CATSDPRQGSVYGYTF.

This clonotype appeared a few times. This chain joins TRBV10-3 and TRBJ2-3, with TRBD2 matching over 7 bases. Losses at the gene ends were 0 bases for V and 2 bases for J; bases not matched to a gene: 5. Germline CDR1 reads ENHRY; CDR2 reads SYGVKD. This CDR3 has 16 residues. The CDR3 region is CAISESVSGYTDTQYF. Written as DNA, the CDR3 is TGTGCCATCAGTGAGTCAGTTAGCGGGTACACAGATACGCAGTATTTT.

This clonotype appeared many times. CDR3 sequence (DNA): TGTGCCAGCAGCTGGTTGACTAGCGGGAGGTATATCACAGATACGCAGTATTTT. Translation gives CASSWLTSGRYITDTQYF. J is TRBJ2-3 and V is TRBV7-9; 13 nucleotides agree with TRBD2. This CDR3 is built from 18 residues. Germline V gives CDR1 SEHNR, CDR2 FQNEAQ (reference sequence). V lost 4 bases to trimming and J lost 2 bases; unmatched junction nucleotides: 9.

V and J are TRBV19 and TRBJ2-1; D may correspond to TRBD1 or TRBD2 (5 bases each). V was shortened by 0 bases and J by 2 bases, with 14 bases between the two germline ends. The CDR3 is 17 residues long. Germline assignment: CDR1 LNHDA and CDR2 SQIVND (reference sequence). CDR3 region: CASSIDSGTATYNEQFF. CDR3 bases: TGTGCCAGTAGTATAGACTCCGGGACGGCTACCTACAATGAGCAGTTCTTC.

The chain combines TRBV5-5 with TRBJ2-3; unclear D gene. The length of the CDR3 is 15 residues. Per germline, CDR1 SGHKS and CDR2 YYEKEE (reference sequence). V was clipped by 4 bases and J by 8 bases, with 20 bases between them. The CDR3 here is CASSGPSGGDGTQYF. The CDR3 coding sequence is TGTGCCAGCAGCGGTCCCTCGGGTGGGGATGGTACGCAGTATTTT. The variable domain in full, with the rest retrieved from reference TRBV5-5 and TRBJ2-3, is DAGVTQSPTHLIKTRGQQVTLRCSPISGHKSVSWYQQVLGQGPQFIFQYYEKEERGRGNFPDRFSARQFPNYSSELNVNALLLGDSALYLCASSGPSGGDGTQYFGPGTRLTVL.

The chain is built from TRBV6-1 and TRBJ2-7; D remains ambiguous. Germline lookup yields CDR1 MNHNS and CDR2 SASEGT. Deletions cut 2 bases from V and 4 bases from J, with 9 bases between. The CDR3 sequence is 13 residues long. DNA for the CDR3: TGTGCCAGCAGTGAACGGCCTAGATACGAGCAGTACTTC. Translated: CASSERPRYEQYF.

The chain joins TRBV24-1 to TRBJ1-5, with D unresolved. There are 18 residues in the CDR3. Looked up from germline, CDR1 is KGHDR and CDR2 is SFDVKD. Trimming pared 8 bases from V and 0 bases from J, leaving 22 bases between. Here the CDR3 DNA reads TGTGCCACCACCGAGGATGCGGGTTATGAACATAGCAATCAGCCCCAGCATTTT. Its translation: CATTEDAGYEHSNQPQHF.